The subject of this entry is one TCR beta chain. The CDR3 has 15 amino acids. The germline V gene has CDR1 SGHTA and CDR2 FQGNSA. The V end was cut by 6 bases, the J end by 10 bases, with 22 bases between. The source of the sample is a study of blood T cell repertoires in COVID-19. Study context: Specimens from acute and convalescent COVID-19 originated in the United States, Italy and Spain. T cells, B-cell-depleted T cells, or PBMCs provided the cDNA or gDNA that served as material.

As handled by the study authors: Amplifying reference gene primers gave estimates of nucleated cell counts. Libraries were prepared by immunoSEQ multiplex PCR; TCRdb keeps only in-frame clonotypes and omits some of them. V, J and clone size are taken as reported in that table, and D and trimming were inferred from the DNA itself. The sample shows some 95,000 clones, over 80% of them seen only once. This TCR came from a human donor with active COVID-19. The donor label of this sample is uncertain. The material sequenced was peripheral blood. The chain links TRBV7-2 to TRBJ2-1; D perhaps matches TRBD2 (6 bases). CDR3 loop: CASSLWVQDAGEQFF. The DNA of the CDR3 is TGTGCCAGCAGTCTATGGGTGCAAGATGCGGGAGAGCAGTTCTTC.